Listed here are 32 T cell receptor beta chains from one sample, sequenced in a study of control samples from healthy donors and cancer patients. Profiled with immunoSEQ multiplex PCR; TCRdb holds only in-frame clones, not every one. This sample has around 140,000 clones, with roughly 89% found just once. The specimen sequenced was blood. These receptor sequences come from a man aged 18 to 29 in good health.

This chain links TRBV7-9 with TRBJ1-5; possible D gene TRBD1, 5 bases. Deletions cut 0 bases from V and 3 bases from J, with 12 bases between. The germline CDR1 and CDR2 sequences are SEHNR and FQNEAQ (reference sequence). The length of the CDR3 is 16 residues. The CDR3 sequence: CASSLALGAFNQPQHF. In nucleotides, the CDR3 is TGTGCCAGCAGCTTAGCGCTCGGGGCCTTCAATCAGCCCCAGCATTTT.

This chain uses TRBV6-5 with TRBJ2-1; a weak D match, TRBD1 (6 bases). The germline V gene has CDR1 MNHEY and CDR2 SVGAGI. The V end was cut by 4 bases, the J end by 0 bases, with 13 bases between. This CDR3 has 16 amino acids. The CDR3 DNA reads TGTGCCAGCAGTTCTACCGGACAGATCTCCTACAATGAGCAGTTCTTC. The encoded protein is CASSSTGQISYNEQFF.

The chain uses TRBV21-1 and TRBJ2-7. TRBV21-1 has pseudogene status. The CDR3 sequence is 15 residues long. The CDR3 DNA is TGTGCCAGCAGCCTCAACGACGAGAGCTCCTACGAGCAGTACTTC. This sequence encodes CASSLNDESSYEQYF.

This chain connects TRBV7-9 to TRBJ2-2; D not resolved. This CDR3 comprises 14 residues. Trimming took off 7 bases at V and 0 bases at J, with 9 bases between the two ends. CDR1 is SEHNR and CDR2 is FQNEAQ in the germline V gene (reference sequence). The CDR3 region is CASTNLANTGELFF. CDR3 nucleotide sequence: TGTGCCAGCACGAACCTCGCGAACACCGGGGAGCTGTTTTTT.

Only one count was recorded for this clone. Germline and junction disagree at one end, which may indicate a read error. The chain carries TRBV2 and TRBJ1-2, with TRBD1 matching 7 bases. There are 9 residues in the CDR3. The V gene's germline CDR1 is SNHLY and CDR2 FYNNEI. Here the CDR3 DNA reads TGTGCCAGCCCGGGACAGAAGGTCTTC. Protein sequence: CASPGQKVF.

J is TRBJ1-6 and V is TRBV19; D remains ambiguous. Trimming stripped 3 bases from V and 1 base from J, with 7 bases between. CDR1 is LNHDA and CDR2 is SQIVND in the germline V gene (reference sequence). The CDR3 has 15 residues. The CDR3 DNA reads as TGTGCCAGTAGTATTAGTCTATCCTATAATTCACCCCTCCACTTT. It yields the protein CASSISLSYNSPLHF.

This clone has more than one count but fewer than ten. The chain recombines TRBV3-1 (or the pseudogene TRBV3-2) with TRBJ1-5; 8 bases match TRBD1. The trim removed 4 bases at V and 7 bases at J, leaving 6 bases unmatched. The CDR3 sequence is 14 residues long. The germline V gene encodes CDR1 LGHDT and CDR2 YNNKEL (reference sequence). CDR3 residues: CASSRGTGEQPQHF. In DNA form, the CDR3 reads TGTGCCAGCAGCCGAGGGACAGGCGAACAGCCCCAGCATTTT.

The CDR3 loop is CASSGDTGGDEQYF. Written as DNA, the CDR3 is TGTGCCAGCAGTGGCGATACAGGGGGTGACGAGCAGTACTTC. This rearrangement joins TRBV2 to TRBJ2-7; 8 bases agree with TRBD1. The V gene's germline CDR1 is SNHLY and CDR2 FYNNEI. The CDR3 sequence is 14 residues long. V lost 4 bases to trimming and J lost 5 bases; unmatched junction nucleotides: 7.

The chain links TRBV5-4 to TRBJ2-5, with D hard to call. Trimming shortened V by 2 bases and J by 7 bases, and 9 bases separated the two germline ends. The germline CDR1 and CDR2 sequences are SGHNT and YYREEE (reference sequence). The CDR3 runs 12 residues. CDR3 protein: CASSFTVGTQYF. In nucleotides, the CDR3 is TGTGCCAGCAGCTTTACGGTGGGGACCCAGTACTTC.

The chain recombines TRBV19 with TRBJ2-6, with a weak D call TRBD2 (7 bases). The V gene lost 3 bases and the J gene lost 2 bases, with 17 bases spanning the gap. From germline, CDR1 is LNHDA and CDR2 SQIVND (reference sequence). The CDR3 spans 18 residues. The CDR3 coding sequence is TGTGCCAGTAGTATTGAAGGGGGGGGGCCTCCTGGGGCCAACGTCCTGACTTTC. It encodes CASSIEGGGPPGANVLTF.

This rearrangement joins TRBV7-9 to TRBJ1-5; D may be TRBD1 (6 bases). The CDR3 length is 14 residues. Looked up from germline, CDR1 is SEHNR and CDR2 is FQNEAQ (reference sequence). Trimming took 6 bases from V and 1 from J, leaving 10 bases between them. The CDR3 sequence is CASRGTGSNQPQHF. The CDR3 DNA is TGTGCCAGCAGGGGTACAGGGAGCAATCAGCCCCAGCATTTT.

The chain employs TRBV2 and TRBJ1-2; the match to TRBD1 covers 8 bases. Germline values: CDR1 SNHLY, CDR2 FYNNEI. Losses at the gene ends were 3 bases for V and 8 bases for J; bases not matched to a gene: 14. This CDR3 spans 16 amino acids. Here the CDR3 DNA reads TGTGCCAGCAGTGATCCCGGACAGGGCCCTCCTTGGGGCTACACCTTC. Translated: CASSDPGQGPPWGYTF.

The chain recombines TRBV28 with TRBJ2-7; no clear D gene. The CDR3 contains 15 residues. V was cut by 4 bases and J by 2 bases, with 15 bases left in between. Germline values: CDR1 MDHEN, CDR2 SYDVKM. CDR3 bases: TGTGCCAGCAGTTATGGGGTCGCAGGAGCCTACGAGCAGTACTTC. This encodes CASSYGVAGAYEQYF. Combining the CDR3 with reference TRBV28 and TRBJ2-7 gives the whole variable domain DVKVTQSSRYLVKRTGEKVFLECVQDMDHENMFWYRQDPGLGLRLIYFSYDVKMKEKGDIPEGYSVSREKKERFSLILESASTNQTSMYLCASSYGVAGAYEQYFGPGTRLTVT.

In nucleotides, the CDR3 is TGCGCCAGCAGCTTGAAACAGGGATACCACAATGAGCAGTTCTTC. It is translated as CASSLKQGYHNEQFF. The chain joins TRBV5-1 to TRBJ2-1; weak D call: TRBD1 (6 bases). Looked up from germline, CDR1 is SGHRS and CDR2 is YFSETQ. The germline V and J ends were trimmed by 1 base and 5 bases, with 13 bases remaining between them. CDR3 length: 15 residues. The whole variable domain, remainder taken from reference TRBV5-1 and TRBJ2-1, is KAGVTQTPRYLIKTRGQQVTLSCSPISGHRSVSWYQQTPGQGLQFLFEYFSETQRNKGNFPGRFSGRQFSNSRSEMNVSTLELGDSALYLCASSLKQGYHNEQFFGPGTRLTVL.

This sequence joins TRBV5-4 and TRBJ1-2; 7 bases match TRBD1. The junction had 2 bases not matched to a gene; V was cut back by 2 bases and J by 4 bases. The length of the CDR3 is 13 residues. Looked up from germline, CDR1 is SGHNT and CDR2 is YYREEE (reference sequence). The CDR3 sequence: CASSLDRAYGYTF. The DNA of the CDR3 is TGTGCCAGCAGCTTAGACAGGGCCTATGGCTACACCTTC.

In nucleotides, the CDR3 is TGCGCCAGCAGCCTCGGGACTAGCGGGGGGACCTCCAAATCGAACACCGGGGAGCTGTTTTTT. It translates to CASSLGTSGGTSKSNTGELFF. The rearrangement uses TRBV5-1 and TRBJ2-2; 15 bases align to TRBD2. This CDR3 has 21 residues. From germline, CDR1 is SGHRS and CDR2 YFSETQ. J was trimmed by 0 bases and V by 4 bases; bases with no gene match: 13.

The V gene is TRBV24-1, the J gene TRBJ1-5; no firm D call. V was trimmed by 5 bases and J by 4 bases, leaving 11 bases between them. Germline V lookup: CDR1 KGHDR, CDR2 SFDVKD. The CDR3 covers 14 residues. The CDR3 loop is CATSGVSSNQPQHF. The CDR3 DNA reads as TGTGCCACCAGTGGGGTCAGCTCAAATCAGCCCCAGCATTTT.

The V call is TRBV7-2, the J call TRBJ1-4; D gene ambiguous. The V end lost 1 base, the J end lost 3 bases, and 9 bases lay between the germline ends. The CDR3 covers 15 residues. The germline V gene encodes CDR1 SGHTA and CDR2 FQGNSA. The CDR3 sequence is CASSLVGPPNEKLFF. CDR3 in DNA: TGTGCCAGCAGCTTAGTTGGACCGCCTAATGAAAAACTGTTTTTT.

The sample holds one count of this clone. The CDR3: CASRRAGNYEQYF. In nucleotides, the CDR3 is TGTGCCAGTCGGCGGGCCGGAAACTACGAGCAGTACTTC. The V call is TRBV19, the J call TRBJ2-7; D is perhaps TRBD2 (5 bases). The V gene lost 8 bases and the J gene lost 3 bases, with 14 bases spanning the gap. The CDR3 consists of 13 residues. Germline loops: CDR1 LNHDA, CDR2 SQIVND (reference sequence).

The V and J genes are TRBV18 and TRBJ2-7; possibly TRBD2 for D (6 bases). This CDR3 has 15 residues. The ends were cut back, 2 bases at V and 0 bases at J, with 11 bases in the middle. From germline, CDR1 is KGHSH and CDR2 LQKENI. The CDR3 is CASSPRAGSSYEQYF. DNA of the CDR3: TGTGCCAGCTCACCAAGGGCCGGGAGCTCCTACGAGCAGTACTTC.

The chain couples TRBV12-5 to TRBJ2-2; D gene uncertain. The germline gives CDR1 LGHNT, CDR2 FRNRAP. This CDR3 is built from 14 residues. Trimming took off 7 bases at V and 5 bases at J, with 14 bases between the two ends. Here the CDR3 reads CASALGQSTGELFF. The CDR3 DNA reads TGTGCTAGTGCCTTGGGTCAGAGTACCGGGGAGCTGTTTTTT.

The chain has TRBV6-5 and TRBJ1-4; 8 nucleotides agree with TRBD1. Germline-derived CDR1 and CDR2 are MNHEY and SVGAGI. With 6 bases clipped from V and 7 bases from J, the junction kept 7 bases outside the gene matches. The CDR3 length is 14 residues. For the CDR3, the DNA is TGTGCCAGCAGCCGGTGGGACAGGCTTGAAAAACTGTTTTTT. Its translation: CASSRWDRLEKLFF.

The chain combines TRBV19 with TRBJ1-6; tentatively, D is TRBD1 (6 bases). CDR1 and CDR2 from the germline V gene are LNHDA and SQIVND (reference sequence). This CDR3 has 16 amino acids. V was trimmed by 11 bases and J by 3 bases, leaving 20 bases between them. The CDR3 here is CAPPLNGTHYNSPLHF. CDR3 bases: TGTGCCCCACCCCTGAATGGGACACACTATAATTCACCCCTCCACTTT.

The J gene is TRBJ1-1, the V gene TRBV20-1; no definite D call. Trimming removed 6 bases at V and 8 bases at J, with 7 bases between. The germline V gene has CDR1 DFQATT and CDR2 SNEGSKA (reference sequence). The CDR3 spans 9 residues. The CDR3 nucleotides read TGCAGTGCCCCAGGAGAAGCTTTCTTT. This codes for CSAPGEAFF.

In regard to this clone: Additional DNA sequences in this sample encode the identical CDR3. CDR3 loop: CASSLSSYNEQFF. The CDR3 region has the DNA TGTGCCAGCAGTTTGAGCTCCTACAATGAGCAGTTCTTC. J is TRBJ2-1 and V is TRBV12-3 or TRBV12-4; no clear D gene. Trimming shortened V by 3 bases and J by 0 bases, and 3 bases separated the two germline ends. The CDR3 runs 13 residues.

V gene TRBV7-2 combines with J gene TRBJ1-3, with D hard to call. With 1 base removed from V and 1 base from J, the gap between germline ends came to 5 bases. This CDR3 spans 14 amino acids. Looked up from germline, CDR1 is SGHTA and CDR2 is FQGNSA. DNA for the CDR3: TGTGCCAGCAGCTTAGACAGTTCTGGAAACACCATATATTTT. It yields the protein CASSLDSSGNTIYF. The full variable domain, completed using reference TRBV7-2 and TRBJ1-3, is GAGVSQSPSNKVTEKGKDVELRCDPISGHTALYWYRQSLGQGLEFLIYFQGNSAPDKSGLPSDRFSAERTGGSVSTLTIQRTQQEDSAVYLCASSLDSSGNTIYFGEGSWLTVV.

This clone was counted once. The chain combines TRBV19 with TRBJ2-5; D unresolved. Between the trimmed V and J ends, which lost 4 bases and 2 bases, there was a span of 8 bases. The CDR3 is made up of 13 amino acids. Germline V gene sequence: CDR1 LNHDA, CDR2 SQIVND (reference sequence). CDR3 protein: CASSRYKQETQYF. The CDR3 DNA follows: TGTGCCAGTAGTAGGTACAAGCAAGAGACCCAGTACTTC.

The rearrangement joins TRBV29-1 to TRBJ2-1, with TRBD2 identical over 10 bases. Trimming at V came to 2 bases and at J to 9 bases, leaving 13 bases not matched to a gene. Germline V gene data show CDR1 as SQVTM and CDR2 as ANQGSEA. The CDR3 length is 16 residues. CDR3 sequence reads: CSVEWLAGGPIGEQFF. In DNA form, the CDR3 reads TGCAGCGTTGAATGGTTAGCGGGGGGCCCCATTGGTGAGCAGTTCTTC.

The chain joins TRBV15 to TRBJ2-3, with 7 bases lining up with TRBD2. Germline V gives CDR1 LNHNV, CDR2 YYDKDF (reference sequence). This CDR3 has 17 amino acids. After removal of 5 bases from V and 1 base from J, the junction contained 12 bases not matched to a gene. The CDR3 DNA reads as TGTGCCACCAGCCCACGGGAAGTAGCGGGCGGCACAGATACGCAGTATTTT. Protein: CATSPREVAGGTDTQYF.

The chain joins TRBV2 to TRBJ1-1, with TRBD1 matching over 8 bases. The CDR3 extends over 13 amino acids. From germline, CDR1 is SNHLY and CDR2 FYNNEI. With V trimmed by 9 bases and J by 1 base, 4 bases remained unmatched. The CDR3 nucleotides are TGTGCCAGTCAGGGGGCTTGGAACACTGAAGCTTTCTTT. Translation gives CASQGAWNTEAFF.

The V gene is TRBV3-1 (or the pseudogene TRBV3-2), the J gene TRBJ1-1; tentative D call: TRBD1 (5 bases). The CDR3 length is 14 residues. V was clipped by 4 bases and J by 1 base, with 10 bases between them. Germline CDR1 and CDR2: LGHDT and YNNKEL (reference sequence). CDR3 sequence (DNA): TGTGCCAGCAGCCGGACCGACAGGAACACTGAAGCTTTCTTT. It encodes CASSRTDRNTEAFF.

This chain uses TRBV5-4 with TRBJ1-2; TRBD1 is a possible D gene (6 bases). CDR3 length equals 14 residues. CDR1 and CDR2 from the germline V gene are SGHNT and YYREEE (reference sequence). The V end was cut by 2 bases, the J end by 0 bases, with 8 bases between. The CDR3 DNA reads TGTGCCAGCAGCTTCAGGGGAGCTAACTATGGCTACACCTTC. It translates to CASSFRGANYGYTF.